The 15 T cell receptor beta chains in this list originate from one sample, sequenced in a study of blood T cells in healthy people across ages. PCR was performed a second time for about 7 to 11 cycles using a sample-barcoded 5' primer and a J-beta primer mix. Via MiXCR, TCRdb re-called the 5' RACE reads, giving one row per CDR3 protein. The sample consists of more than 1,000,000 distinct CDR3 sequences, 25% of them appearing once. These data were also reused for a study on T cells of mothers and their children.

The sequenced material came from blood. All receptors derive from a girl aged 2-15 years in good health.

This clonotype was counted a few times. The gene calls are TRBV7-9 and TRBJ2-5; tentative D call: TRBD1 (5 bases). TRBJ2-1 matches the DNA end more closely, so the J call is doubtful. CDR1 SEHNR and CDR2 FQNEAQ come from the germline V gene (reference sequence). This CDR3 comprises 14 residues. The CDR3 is CASSLDDGAGEQFF. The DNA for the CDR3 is TGTGCCAGCAGCTTAGATGATGGGGCTGGTGAGCAGTTCTTC.

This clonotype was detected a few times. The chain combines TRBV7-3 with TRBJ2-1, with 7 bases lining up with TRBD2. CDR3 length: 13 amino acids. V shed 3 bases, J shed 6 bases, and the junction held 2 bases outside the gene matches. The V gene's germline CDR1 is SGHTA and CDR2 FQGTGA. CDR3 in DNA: TGTGCCAGCAGCTTCGGGACTACCAATGAGCAGTTCTTC. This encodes CASSFGTTNEQFF.

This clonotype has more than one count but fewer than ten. The CDR3 nucleotides read TGCAGCGTTCCCGGGGCAGGATACTACGAGCAGTACTTC. Its protein product is CSVPGAGYYEQYF. This rearrangement joins TRBV29-1 to TRBJ2-7; D is tentatively TRBD1 or TRBD2 (5 bases each). V lost 5 bases and J lost 3, with 14 bases in between. Germline V CDR1 and CDR2: SQVTM, ANQGSEA. This CDR3 region has 13 residues.

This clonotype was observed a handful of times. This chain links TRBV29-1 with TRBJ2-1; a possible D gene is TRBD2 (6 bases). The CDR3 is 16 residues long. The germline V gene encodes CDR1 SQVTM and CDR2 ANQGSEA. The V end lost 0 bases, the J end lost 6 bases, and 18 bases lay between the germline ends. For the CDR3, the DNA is TGCAGCGTTGAAGATGACGGGAGCTATCCTCTCAATGAGCAGTTCTTC. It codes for CSVEDDGSYPLNEQFF.

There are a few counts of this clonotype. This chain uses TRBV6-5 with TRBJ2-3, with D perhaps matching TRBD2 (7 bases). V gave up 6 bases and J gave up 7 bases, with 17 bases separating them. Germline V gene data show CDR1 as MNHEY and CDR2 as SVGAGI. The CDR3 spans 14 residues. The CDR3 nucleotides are TGTGCCAGCAGCGCCGCGGGGGACATGAATACGCAGTATTTT. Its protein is CASSAAGDMNTQYF.

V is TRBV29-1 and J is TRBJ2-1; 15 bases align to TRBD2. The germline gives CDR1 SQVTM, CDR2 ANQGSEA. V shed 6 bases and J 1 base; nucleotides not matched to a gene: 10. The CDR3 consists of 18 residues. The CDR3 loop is CSVTGGTSGRLSYNEQFF. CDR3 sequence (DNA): TGCAGCGTCACCGGGGGGACTAGCGGGAGGCTATCCTACAATGAGCAGTTCTTC.

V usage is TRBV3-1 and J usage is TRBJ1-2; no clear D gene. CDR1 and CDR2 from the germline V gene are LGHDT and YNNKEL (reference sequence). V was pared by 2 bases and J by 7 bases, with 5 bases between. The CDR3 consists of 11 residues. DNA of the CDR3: TGTGCCAGCAGCCAACAAACTGGCTACACCTTC. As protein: CASSQQTGYTF.

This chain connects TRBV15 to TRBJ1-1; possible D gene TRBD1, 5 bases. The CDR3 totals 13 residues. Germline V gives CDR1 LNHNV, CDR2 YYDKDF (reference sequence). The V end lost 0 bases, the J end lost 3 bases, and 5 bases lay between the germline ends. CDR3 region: CATSREGDTEAFF. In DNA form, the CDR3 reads TGTGCCACCAGCAGAGAAGGGGACACTGAAGCTTTCTTT.

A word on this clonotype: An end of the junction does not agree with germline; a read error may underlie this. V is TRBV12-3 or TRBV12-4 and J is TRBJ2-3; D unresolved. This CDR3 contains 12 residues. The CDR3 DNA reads TGTGCCAGCAGTTTGAGTCCAGATGCGCAGTATTTT. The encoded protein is CASSLSPDAQYF.

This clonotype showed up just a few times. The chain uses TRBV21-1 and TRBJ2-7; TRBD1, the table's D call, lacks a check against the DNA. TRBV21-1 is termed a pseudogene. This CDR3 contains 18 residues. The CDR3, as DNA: TGTGCCAGCAGCAAAGCCCGGGGGCAATGTCGCCTGTCCTACGAGCAGTACTTC. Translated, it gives CASSKARGQCRLSYEQYF.

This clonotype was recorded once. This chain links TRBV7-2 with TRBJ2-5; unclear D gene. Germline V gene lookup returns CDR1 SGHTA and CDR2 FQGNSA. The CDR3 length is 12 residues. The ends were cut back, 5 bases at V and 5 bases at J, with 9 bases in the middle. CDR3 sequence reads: CASSPIRETQYF. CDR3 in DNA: TGTGCCAGCAGCCCTATCAGGGAGACCCAGTACTTC.

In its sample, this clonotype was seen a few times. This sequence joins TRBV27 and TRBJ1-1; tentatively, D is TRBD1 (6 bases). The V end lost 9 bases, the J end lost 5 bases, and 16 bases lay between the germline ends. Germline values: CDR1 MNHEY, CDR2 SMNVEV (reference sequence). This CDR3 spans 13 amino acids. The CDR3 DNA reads TGTGCCAGTCGTGCCGCGGGGGCGACTGAAGCTTTCTTT. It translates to CASRAAGATEAFF.

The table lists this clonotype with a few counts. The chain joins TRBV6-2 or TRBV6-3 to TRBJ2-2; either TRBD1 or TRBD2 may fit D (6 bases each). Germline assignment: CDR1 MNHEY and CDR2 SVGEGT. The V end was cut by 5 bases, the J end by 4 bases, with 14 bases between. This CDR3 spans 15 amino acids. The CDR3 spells CASSDPGGLTGELFF. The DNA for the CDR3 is TGTGCCAGCAGTGACCCTGGGGGGCTCACCGGGGAGCTGTTTTTT.

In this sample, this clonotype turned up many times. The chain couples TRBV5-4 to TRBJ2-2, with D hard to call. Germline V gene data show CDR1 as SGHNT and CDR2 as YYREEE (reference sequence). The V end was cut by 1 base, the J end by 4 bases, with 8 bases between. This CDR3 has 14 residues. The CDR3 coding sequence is TGTGCCAGCAGCTTGAGGTTGGGCACCGGGGAGCTGTTTTTT. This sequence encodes CASSLRLGTGELFF.

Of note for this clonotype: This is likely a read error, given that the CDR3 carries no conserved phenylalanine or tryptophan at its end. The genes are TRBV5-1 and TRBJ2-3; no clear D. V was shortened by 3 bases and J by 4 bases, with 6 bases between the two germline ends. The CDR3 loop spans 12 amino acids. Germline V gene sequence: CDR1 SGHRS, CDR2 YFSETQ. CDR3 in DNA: TGCGCCAGCAGCTCTGACGCAGATACGCAGTATTTG. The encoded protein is CASSSDADTQYL.